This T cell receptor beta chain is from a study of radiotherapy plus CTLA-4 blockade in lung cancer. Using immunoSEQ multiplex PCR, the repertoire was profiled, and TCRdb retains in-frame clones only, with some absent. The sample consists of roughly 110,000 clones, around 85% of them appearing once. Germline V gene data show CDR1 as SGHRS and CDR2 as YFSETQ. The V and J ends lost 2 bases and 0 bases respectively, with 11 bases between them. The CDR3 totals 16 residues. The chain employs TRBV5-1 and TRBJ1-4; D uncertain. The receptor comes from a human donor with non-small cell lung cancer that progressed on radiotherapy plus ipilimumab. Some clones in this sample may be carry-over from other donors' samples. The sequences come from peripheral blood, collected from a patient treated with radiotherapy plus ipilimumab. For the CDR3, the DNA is TGCGCCAGCAGCTTCGGCACACCTGCAACTAATGAAAAACTGTTTTTT. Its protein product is CASSFGTPATNEKLFF.